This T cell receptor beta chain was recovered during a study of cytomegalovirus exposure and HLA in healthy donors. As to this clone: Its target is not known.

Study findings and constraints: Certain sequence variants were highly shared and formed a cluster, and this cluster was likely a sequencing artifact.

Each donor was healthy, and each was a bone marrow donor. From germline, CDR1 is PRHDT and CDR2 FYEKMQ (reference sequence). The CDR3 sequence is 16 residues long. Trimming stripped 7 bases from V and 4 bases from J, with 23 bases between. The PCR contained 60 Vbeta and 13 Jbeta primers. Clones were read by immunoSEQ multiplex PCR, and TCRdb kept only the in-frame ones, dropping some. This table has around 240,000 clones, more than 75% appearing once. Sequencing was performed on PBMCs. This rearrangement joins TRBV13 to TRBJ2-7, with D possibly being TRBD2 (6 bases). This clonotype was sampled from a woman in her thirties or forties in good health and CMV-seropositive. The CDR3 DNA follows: TGTGCCAGCAAACTGACTAGGGCAGGAGCCCGGTACGAGCAGTACTTC. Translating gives CASKLTRAGARYEQYF.